The next 31 T cell receptor beta chains were all read from a single sample in a study of T-cell reconstitution after alpha-beta-depleted transplantation in children. Unique molecular identifiers were used to barcode this TCRbeta library. TCRdb independently ran MiXCR on the PCR reads; one entry per CDR3 protein. The sample contains a few hundred thousand distinct CDR3 sequences, over 9% of which appear only once. The sequencing used PBMCs, collected before TCRalphabeta/CD19-depleted stem cell transplant. These TCRs come from a boy under three years old with acute myeloid leukemia, due to receive a stem cell transplant.

This clonotype was counted at least ten times. The chain combines TRBV28 with TRBJ2-1; 7 nucleotides align to TRBD1. CDR1 and CDR2 (germline): MDHEN, SYDVKM. The CDR3 extends over 16 amino acids. The CDR3 region is CATRGGPQLSYNEQFF. CDR3 nucleotide sequence: TGTGCTACCAGAGGGGGCCCCCAACTCTCCTACAATGAGCAGTTCTTC.

Many counts were recorded for this clonotype. The V gene is TRBV5-1, the J gene TRBJ1-4; D may be TRBD1 (5 bases). Germline V gene lookup returns CDR1 SGHRS and CDR2 YFSETQ. The CDR3 sequence is 14 residues long. V dropped 4 bases and J dropped 5 bases, with 12 bases sitting between them. CDR3 sequence (DNA): TGCGCCAGCAGCGGAGGGACCCCAAATGAAAAACTGTTTTTT. It is translated as CASSGGTPNEKLFF.

About this clonotype: This may stem from a read error, because a much larger clone lies one nucleotide away. For the CDR3, the DNA is TGCGCCAGCAGCCAAGATCGGTCCCGACTAGCTGGGGAGCTGGTTTTT. It translates to CASSQDRSRLAGELVF. The chain employs TRBV4-3 and TRBJ2-2; 7 nucleotides align to TRBD2. The CDR3 runs to 16 residues. Germline V gives CDR1 LGHNA, CDR2 YSLEER.

The sample holds many counts of this clonotype. The chain has TRBV7-2 and TRBJ2-7; D call uncertain. Germline values: CDR1 SGHTA, CDR2 FQGNSA. V was pared by 4 bases and J by 3 bases, with 10 bases between. This CDR3 region has 13 residues. The CDR3 bases are TGTGCCAGCAGCTCCAATCAGGTCTACGAGCAGTACTTC. This sequence encodes CASSSNQVYEQYF.

The V gene is TRBV3-1, the J gene TRBJ2-7, with TRBD2 identical over 10 bases. The trim removed 5 bases at V and 2 bases at J, leaving 15 bases unmatched. The CDR3 is 18 amino acids. From germline, CDR1 is LGHDT and CDR2 YNNKEL (reference sequence). CDR3 protein: CASSKRLAGANRPYEQYF. The DNA of the CDR3 is TGTGCCAGCAGCAAGAGGCTAGCGGGGGCCAATCGTCCCTACGAGCAGTACTTC.

There are many counts of this clonotype. This chain links TRBV5-5 with TRBJ2-7, with TRBD2 matching over 7 bases. This CDR3 region has 14 residues. Trimming took 2 bases from V and 3 from J; bases not matched to a gene: 5. The germline CDR1 and CDR2 sequences are SGHKS and YYEKEE (reference sequence). Here the CDR3 DNA reads TGTGCCAGCAGCTTCAGCGGGACCGACTACGAGCAGTACTTC. Its translation is CASSFSGTDYEQYF. The variable domain in full, with the rest retrieved from reference TRBV5-5 and TRBJ2-7, is DAGVTQSPTHLIKTRGQQVTLRCSPISGHKSVSWYQQVLGQGPQFIFQYYEKEERGRGNFPDRFSARQFPNYSSELNVNALLLGDSALYLCASSFSGTDYEQYFGPGTRLTVT.

This clonotype was observed at least ten times. The V call is TRBV14, the J call TRBJ1-2; no clear D. This CDR3 is built from 12 residues. The V gene's germline CDR1 is SGHDN and CDR2 FVKESK. V lost 1 base, J lost 6 bases, and 6 bases lay in between. CDR3 loop: CASSQAADGYTF. In nucleotides, the CDR3 is TGTGCCAGCAGCCAAGCGGCGGATGGCTACACCTTC.

At least ten counts were recorded for this clonotype. The gene calls are TRBV5-1 and TRBJ2-3; the match to TRBD2 covers 10 bases. V lost 1 base, J lost 6 bases, and 5 bases stayed unmatched. The CDR3 has 15 residues. The germline gives CDR1 SGHRS, CDR2 YFSETQ. The CDR3 DNA is TGCGCCAGCAGCTTGTCACTAGCGGGGCGGGATACGCAGTATTTT. Protein: CASSLSLAGRDTQYF.

This clonotype has at least ten counts. J is TRBJ1-2 and V is TRBV6-1; no reliable D call. Trimming removed 3 bases from V and 0 bases from J, with 11 bases in between. This CDR3 is built from 15 residues. The germline V gene encodes CDR1 MNHNS and CDR2 SASEGT. The CDR3 loop reads CASSEPQHSNYGYTF. CDR3 DNA: TGTGCCAGCAGTGAGCCGCAACACTCTAACTATGGCTACACCTTC.

In this sample, this clonotype turned up once. This sequence may be a read error, since a much larger clone differs from it by one base. The chain's CDR3 is CAINPKQGWELIF. CDR3 coding DNA: TGTGCCATCAATCCTAAACAGGGTTGGGAGCTGATTTTT. The V gene is TRBV10-3, the J gene TRBJ2-2, with a tentative D call TRBD1 (6 bases). The CDR3 is made up of 13 amino acids. The germline V gene has CDR1 ENHRY and CDR2 SYGVKD.

This clonotype was seen more than once but under ten times. This chain uses TRBV5-1 with TRBJ1-1; D perhaps matches TRBD1 (5 bases). The CDR3 runs to 16 residues. The germline CDR1 and CDR2 sequences are SGHRS and YFSETQ. V lost 7 bases and J 0 bases, leaving 19 bases between the germline ends. CDR3 amino acids: CASQDRQRGMNTEAFF. The CDR3 region has the DNA TGCGCCAGCCAAGACCGTCAAAGGGGTATGAACACTGAAGCTTTCTTT.

Concerning this clonotype: With a much larger clone just one base away, this may be a read error. The gene calls are TRBV24-1 and TRBJ2-2; a possible D gene is TRBD1 (5 bases). Trimming removed 3 bases at V and 4 bases at J, with 14 bases between. Looked up from germline, CDR1 is KGHDR and CDR2 is SFDVKD. The CDR3 spans 16 residues. The CDR3 nucleotides are TGTGCCACCAGTGATCTTTCAGGGAAGGGCACCGGGGAGCTGTTTTTT. Its translation is CATSDLSGKGTGELFF.

This clonotype was detected ten times or more. The chain is built from TRBV10-3 and TRBJ2-3; D is possibly TRBD2 (5 bases). CDR1 and CDR2 (germline): ENHRY, SYGVKD. V dropped 8 bases and J dropped 2 bases, with 8 bases sitting between them. CDR3 size: 12 residues. The CDR3 DNA reads as TGTGCCATCTCGGACTCCACAGATACGCAGTATTTT. Translation gives CAISDSTDTQYF.

This clonotype was counted at least ten times. The chain recombines TRBV5-8 with TRBJ1-5; 9 nucleotides agree with TRBD1. J lost 1 base, V lost 3 bases, and 5 bases had no gene match. There are 16 residues in the CDR3. Germline values: CDR1 SGHTS, CDR2 YDEGEE. CDR3 bases: TGTGCCAGCAGCTCGGCGGACAGGGGAAGCAATCAGCCCCAGCATTTT. This encodes CASSSADRGSNQPQHF. The variable domain in full, with the rest retrieved from reference TRBV5-8 and TRBJ1-5, is EAGVTQSPTHLIKTRGQQATLRCSPISGHTSVYWYQQALGLGLQFLLWYDEGEERNRGNFPPRFSGRQFPNYSSELNVNALELEDSALYLCASSSADRGSNQPQHFGDGTRLSIL.

This clonotype occurred many times. The V call is TRBV28, the J call TRBJ1-5; D possibly corresponds to TRBD1 (5 bases). The V gene's germline CDR1 is MDHEN and CDR2 SYDVKM. Trimming pared 5 bases from V and 0 bases from J, leaving 23 bases between. The CDR3 sequence is 19 residues long. The CDR3 sequence: CASSLFGAGFPYSNQPQHF. CDR3 sequence (DNA): TGTGCCAGCAGTCTTTTTGGGGCAGGGTTCCCTTATAGCAATCAGCCCCAGCATTTT.

As regards this clonotype: This may arise from a read error, as a much more abundant clone is one base away. The chain uses TRBV7-8 and TRBJ1-4; D is uncertain. CDR1 and CDR2 from the germline V gene are SGHVS and FQNEAQ. The CDR3 has 15 residues. DNA for the CDR3: TGTGCCAGCAGCTTAGCGGGAGGCGGGTTTGAAAACCTGTTTTTT. Translating it yields CASSLAGGGFENLFF.

As to this clonotype: This may come from a read error, since a much larger clone is one base off. The J gene is TRBJ2-1, the V gene TRBV5-1; D is uncertain. Trimming took off 0 bases at V and 1 base at J, with 8 bases between the two ends. Germline V gene lookup returns CDR1 SGHRS and CDR2 YFSETQ. The CDR3 length is 15 residues. CDR3 amino acids: CASSLAVLSYNEQFF. The CDR3 DNA reads TGCGCCAGCAGCTTGGCGGTTCTATCCTACAATGAGCAGTTCTTC.

This clonotype was seen a handful of times. V and J are TRBV12-3 or TRBV12-4 and TRBJ2-2, with TRBD2 matching 8 bases. The V segment lost 3 bases and the J segment 0 bases; nucleotides outside the gene matches: 3. This CDR3 region has 16 residues. The CDR3: CASSFGGGTNTGELFF. Here the CDR3 DNA reads TGTGCCAGCAGTTTCGGCGGGGGGACGAACACCGGGGAGCTGTTTTTT.

The CDR3 DNA reads as TGTGCCAGCAGCGCTGGCGGACAGGGGACTAATTCACCCCTCCACTTT. Its translation: CASSAGGQGTNSPLHF. The chain carries TRBV7-6 and TRBJ1-6, with 9 bases matching TRBD1. V lost 5 bases to trimming and J lost 6 bases; unmatched junction nucleotides: 8. The CDR3 covers 16 residues. Germline lookup yields CDR1 SGHVS and CDR2 FNYEAQ.

This clonotype was seen many times. This chain links TRBV7-2 with TRBJ2-3; D is ambiguous. The V gene's germline CDR1 is SGHTA and CDR2 FQGNSA. The CDR3 spans 14 residues. The V end lost 1 base, the J end lost 2 bases, and 7 bases lay between the germline ends. The CDR3 coding sequence is TGTGCCAGCAGCTTAGTTGGGCCCACAGATACGCAGTATTTT. Amino acids: CASSLVGPTDTQYF.

This clonotype was found many times. This chain joins TRBV27 and TRBJ2-5; 9 bases fit TRBD2. The V gene end was trimmed by 7 bases and the J gene end by 3 bases; junction bases not matched to a gene: 9. Per germline, CDR1 MNHEY and CDR2 SMNVEV (reference sequence). The CDR3 loop spans 15 amino acids. The CDR3 reads CASTLQSSGKETQYF. Written as DNA, the CDR3 is TGTGCCAGCACTCTTCAGTCTAGCGGGAAAGAGACCCAGTACTTC.

As to this clonotype: A much larger clone sits a single nucleotide away, making a read error possible. The final CDR3 position lacks the conserved phenylalanine or tryptophan, pointing to a likely read error. The gene calls are TRBV28 and TRBJ2-7; D is unresolved. V was clipped by 3 bases and J by 5 bases, with 20 bases between them. The CDR3 has 16 amino acids. Looked up from germline, CDR1 is MDHEN and CDR2 is SYDVKM. CDR3 DNA sequence: TGTGCCAGCAGTTTTTTTGCACAAGGCCTGTTCGACGAGCAGTACCTC. It yields the protein CASSFFAQGLFDEQYL.

This chain uses TRBV4-2 with TRBJ2-7; TRBD2 matches at 7 bases. V trimming: 4 bases; J trimming: 0 bases; junction bases outside the gene matches: 6. Per germline, CDR1 LGHNA and CDR2 YNFKEQ. There are 15 residues in the CDR3. CDR3 sequence: CASSPTSESSYEQYF. DNA for the CDR3: TGTGCCAGCAGCCCTACTAGCGAAAGCTCCTACGAGCAGTACTTC.

In this sample, this clonotype turned up many times. This chain uses TRBV18 with TRBJ2-7; D remains unclear. With 6 bases removed from V and 5 bases from J, the gap between germline ends came to 17 bases. Germline V gene lookup returns CDR1 KGHSH and CDR2 LQKENI. CDR3 length equals 14 residues. In nucleotides, the CDR3 is TGTGCCAGCTCCCCCTCTCGCCATCAGGACGAGCAGTACTTC. Protein: CASSPSRHQDEQYF.

This clonotype was counted ten times or more. This rearrangement joins TRBV9 to TRBJ2-6; 7 bases align to TRBD1. CDR1 is SGDLS, CDR2 YYNGEE, per germline. The ends lost 0 bases at V and 2 bases at J; junction bases unmatched: 8. The CDR3 totals 18 residues. This chain's CDR3 is CASSVGWTGRAGANVLTF. The CDR3 coding sequence is TGTGCCAGCAGCGTAGGATGGACAGGCAGGGCTGGGGCCAACGTCCTGACTTTC.

This clonotype was seen at least ten times. V usage is TRBV27 and J usage is TRBJ2-4; 9 bases are a match to TRBD2. The V segment lost 5 bases and the J segment 0 bases; nucleotides outside the gene matches: 14. The CDR3 loop spans 19 amino acids. The germline V gene encodes CDR1 MNHEY and CDR2 SMNVEV (reference sequence). The CDR3 coding sequence is TGTGCCAGCAGTCCCCACCTAGCGGGGCGATTCCTAGCCAAAAACATTCAGTACTTC. It is translated as CASSPHLAGRFLAKNIQYF.

This clonotype was seen only a few times. The chain links TRBV4-3 to TRBJ2-2; D gene unclear. V was trimmed by 0 bases and J by 7 bases, leaving 9 bases between them. The germline V gene encodes CDR1 LGHNA and CDR2 YSLEER. This CDR3 spans 14 amino acids. The CDR3 bases are TGCGCCAGCAGCCAAGATAGAGCTAGCGGGGAGCTGTTTTTT. It encodes CASSQDRASGELFF.

This clonotype has a count of ten or more. The chain is built from TRBV28 and TRBJ2-1, with 7 bases matching TRBD1. The CDR3 is 16 residues long. V shed 5 bases and J 2 bases; nucleotides not matched to a gene: 9. In germline, CDR1 is MDHEN, CDR2 SYDVKM. The CDR3 region has the DNA TGTGCCAGCAGTCCCTGGGACAGTCCAACCTACAATGAGCAGTTCTTC. Translating gives CASSPWDSPTYNEQFF.

This clonotype has more than one count but fewer than ten. The chain employs TRBV5-1 and TRBJ2-1; TRBD2 matches at 15 bases. V shed 3 bases, J shed 8 bases, and the junction held 6 bases outside the gene matches. The CDR3 runs to 16 residues. The germline V gene has CDR1 SGHRS and CDR2 YFSETQ. CDR3 in amino acids: CASSSGLAGGPHEQFF. CDR3 in DNA: TGCGCCAGCAGCTCCGGACTAGCGGGGGGGCCGCATGAGCAGTTCTTC. Full variable domain (rest looked up from reference TRBV5-1 and TRBJ2-1): KAGVTQTPRYLIKTRGQQVTLSCSPISGHRSVSWYQQTPGQGLQFLFEYFSETQRNKGNFPGRFSGRQFSNSRSEMNVSTLELGDSALYLCASSSGLAGGPHEQFFGPGTRLTVL.

The table lists this clonotype with a few counts. The chain combines TRBV30 with TRBJ2-4; possibly TRBD1 for D (6 bases). V lost 4 bases and J 5 bases, leaving 9 bases between the germline ends. The CDR3 spans 12 residues. The germline V gene has CDR1 GTSNPN and CDR2 SVGIG (reference sequence). CDR3 bases: TGTGCCTGGAAGGGACAAGAAAACATTCAGTACTTC. Translating it yields CAWKGQENIQYF.

The table lists this clonotype with many counts. This sequence joins TRBV12-3 or TRBV12-4 and TRBJ2-1; no firm D call. V was pared by 3 bases and J by 8 bases, with 5 bases between. This CDR3 spans 11 amino acids. The DNA of the CDR3 is TGTGCCAGCAGTTTCTGGGATGAGCAGTTCTTC. Residues: CASSFWDEQFF.